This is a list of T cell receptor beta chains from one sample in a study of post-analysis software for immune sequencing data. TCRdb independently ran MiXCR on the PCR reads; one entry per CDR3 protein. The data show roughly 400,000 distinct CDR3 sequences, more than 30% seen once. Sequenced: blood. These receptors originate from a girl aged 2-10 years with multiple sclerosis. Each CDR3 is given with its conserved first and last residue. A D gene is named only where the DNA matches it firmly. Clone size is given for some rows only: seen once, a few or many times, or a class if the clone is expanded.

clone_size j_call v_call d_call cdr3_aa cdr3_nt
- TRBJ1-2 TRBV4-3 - CASSQDEGFGYTF TGCGCCAGCAGCCAAGATGAGGGGTTTGGCTACACCTTC
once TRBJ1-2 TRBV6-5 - CASSYSLGADYGYTF TGTGCCAGCAGTTACTCCCTCGGGGCGGACTATGGCTACACCTTC
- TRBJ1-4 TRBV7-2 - CASSLVSGHVEKLFF TGTGCCAGCAGCTTAGTTTCGGGACACGTTGAAAAACTGTTTTTT
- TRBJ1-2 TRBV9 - CASSTSQGFGGYTF TGTGCCAGCAGCACATCACAGGGTTTTGGTGGCTACACCTTC
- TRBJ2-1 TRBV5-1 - CASSAQNNEQFF TGCGCCAGCAGCGCACAAAACAATGAGCAGTTCTTC
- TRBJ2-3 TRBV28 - CASTSFGDATDTQYF TGTGCCAGCACCTCATTCGGGGATGCCACAGATACGCAGTATTTT
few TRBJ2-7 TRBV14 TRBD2 CASRRLAGAEQYF TGTGCCAGCAGGAGACTAGCGGGAGCCGAGCAGTACTTC
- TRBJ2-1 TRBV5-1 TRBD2 CASSLGPLAGEAHEQFF TGCGCCAGCAGCCTTGGTCCTCTAGCGGGAGAGGCCCATGAGCAGTTCTTC
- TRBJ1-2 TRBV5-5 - CASSLGDRQTDYGYTF TGTGCCAGCAGCTTGGGTGACAGGCAGACGGACTATGGCTACACCTTC
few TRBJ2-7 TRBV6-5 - CASSHRAPYEQYF TGTGCCAGCAGTCACAGGGCTCCCTACGAGCAGTACTTC
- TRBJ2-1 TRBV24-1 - CATSQMLEQVF TGTGCCACGTCACAGATGTTAGAGCAGGTCTTC
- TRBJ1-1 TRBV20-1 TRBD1 CSARGVIGGTGGQYTEAFF TGCAGTGCTAGAGGCGTTATAGGCGGGACAGGGGGGCAGTACACTGAAGCTTTCTTT
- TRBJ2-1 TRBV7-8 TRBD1 CASSPEQGAYNEQFF TGTGCCAGCAGCCCCGAGCAGGGGGCCTACAATGAGCAGTTCTTC
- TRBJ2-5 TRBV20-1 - CSAGGGGEGETQYF TGCAGTGCTGGGGGCGGGGGAGAGGGAGAGACCCAGTACTTC
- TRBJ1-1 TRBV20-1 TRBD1 CSARDTGGPGTEAFF TGCAGTGCTAGAGATACAGGGGGCCCGGGCACTGAAGCTTTCTTT
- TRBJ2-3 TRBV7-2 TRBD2 CASSFTSGSPGTDTQYF TGTGCCAGCAGCTTCACTAGCGGGAGCCCTGGCACAGATACGCAGTATTTT
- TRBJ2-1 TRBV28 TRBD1 CASSNGQGWNEQFF TGTGCCAGCAGTAACGGACAGGGGTGGAATGAGCAGTTCTTC
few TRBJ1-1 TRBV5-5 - CASSSQGSTEAFF TGTGCCAGCAGCTCACAGGGTTCCACTGAAGCTTTCTTT
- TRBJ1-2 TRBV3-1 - CASSPGTQNYGYTF TGTGCCAGCAGCCCCGGGACGCAGAACTATGGCTACACCTTC
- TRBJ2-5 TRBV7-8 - CASSLEQKTGGHLKETQYF TGTGCCAGCAGCTTAGAACAGAAAACGGGGGGCCATCTAAAAGAGACCCAGTACTTC
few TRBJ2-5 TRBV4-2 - CASSQDLWLEETQYF TGTGCCAGCAGCCAAGATCTTTGGCTAGAAGAGACCCAGTACTTC
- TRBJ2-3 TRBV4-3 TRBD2 CASSQAPSGNTDTQYF TGCGCCAGCAGCCAAGCCCCTAGCGGGAACACAGATACGCAGTATTTT
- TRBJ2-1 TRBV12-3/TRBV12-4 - CASTLTSIDEQFF TGTGCCAGCACCCTGACTTCCATCGATGAGCAGTTCTTC
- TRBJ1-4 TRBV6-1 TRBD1 CASRGGWLSSGYEKLFF TGTGCCAGCAGAGGGGGCTGGTTGTCGTCCGGGTATGAAAAACTGTTTTTT
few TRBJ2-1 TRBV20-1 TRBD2 CSVGLAGHEQFF TGCAGCGTAGGGCTAGCGGGACATGAGCAGTTCTTC
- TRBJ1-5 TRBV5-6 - CASSFAGRQPQHF TGTGCCAGCAGCTTTGCAGGGAGACAGCCCCAGCATTTT